The following is a T cell receptor (beta chain) sequence with its context. This CDR3 has 14 residues. After removal of 3 bases from V and 6 bases from J, the junction contained 7 bases not matched to a gene. The germline CDR1 and CDR2 sequences are MRHNA and SNTAGT. Data came from immunoSEQ multiplex PCR; TCRdb stores just in-frame clones and leaves some out. Among roughly 150,000 clones listed, approximately 90% were seen once. The record originates from a study of blood T cell repertoires in COVID-19. Sequencing used peripheral blood. The chain has TRBV6-4 and TRBJ2-7; 8 positions match TRBD1. This sequence originates from a woman in her sixties or seventies with active COVID-19. CDR3 sequence: CASSEETGAGEQYF. For the CDR3, the DNA is TGTGCCAGCAGTGAGGAGACAGGGGCTGGCGAGCAGTACTTC.